Below, one T cell receptor (beta chain) is given with its context. The antigen is unknown. Generated by immunoSEQ multiplex PCR, the TCRdb table keeps only in-frame clones and is missing some. The sample has 60,000 to 90,000 clones, roughly 80% seen once. The source of the sample is a study of CD4 T cell repertoires in COVID-19. Study observations and caveats: Some SARS-CoV-2 clonotypes, between 7 and 25%, recurred in SARS-CoV and/or HKU1 cultures.

The CDR3 totals 18 residues. Germline loops: CDR1 SEHNR, CDR2 FQNEAQ (reference sequence). J lost 1 base, V lost 0 bases, and 10 bases had no gene match. This chain links TRBV7-9 with TRBJ2-7; TRBD1 agrees at 9 bases. The specimen comprised CD4+ T cells from peripheral blood, sampled after recovery from COVID-19. This TCR was recovered from a human donor who had COVID-19. The CDR3 loop is CASSLAIKSGTGSYEQYF. The DNA for the CDR3 is TGTGCCAGCAGCTTAGCAATTAAGTCGGGGACAGGGTCCTACGAGCAGTACTTC. Full variable domain (remainder filled in from reference TRBV7-9 and TRBJ2-7): DTGVSQNPRHKITKRGQNVTFRCDPISEHNRLYWYRQTLGQGPEFLTYFQNEAQLEKSRLLSDRFSAERPKGSFSTLEIQRTEQGDSAMYLCASSLAIKSGTGSYEQYFGPGTRLTVT.